This TCR beta chain was captured by sequencing in a study of spatial heterogeneity in lung cancer. Regarding the study as a whole: Tumor T cells had an estimated coverage that came to around 7% for alpha chains and around 13% for beta chains. One measure, the expanded intratumoral alpha and beta TCR count, tracked tumor mutation counts.

The CDR3 extends over 12 amino acids. Deletions cut 3 bases from V and 3 bases from J, with 4 bases between. Germline-derived CDR1 and CDR2 are LGHDT and YNNKEL (reference sequence). Time point denoted: sample taken at primary tumor resection. Samples came from some 73 TRACERx patients with untreated early-stage lung cancer. Sequencing was performed on whole RNA extracted from tumor and nontumor lung tissue, or from frozen PBMC, and the material was left unsorted. Unique molecular identifiers, one per molecule, were present on every TCR cDNA molecule. One entry per CDR3 protein results from TCRdb running MiXCR on the 5' RACE reads. The sample contains 15,000 or so distinct CDR3 sequences, approximately 7% of which appear only once. The table lists this clonotype with many counts. The antigen is unknown.

The TCR originated in a male donor with early-stage non-small cell lung cancer. The material sequenced was lung tumor tissue, taken at surgery. The chain joins TRBV3-1 to TRBJ2-3, with unresolved D. For the CDR3, the DNA is TGTGCCAGCAGCCAGGGTACAGATACGCAGTATTTT. Protein: CASSQGTDTQYF.